This TCR beta chain was sequenced for a study of shared clonotypes between healthy human individuals. Study context: The donor group consisted of a couple of women and a few men, aged 18 to 49. Each donor contributed plates that comprised three CD4 naive, three CD4 memory, two CD8 naive and one CD8 memory.

It was CD45RO-negative cells, positively selected for CCR7, that made up naive CD8 cells, with terminally differentiated effector memory CD45RA+ cells excluded. The V gene's germline CDR1 is MNHEY and CDR2 SVGAGI. CDR3 length equals 13 residues. V lost 5 bases and J lost 3; bases outside the gene matches: 4. TCRdb keeps only in-frame clones here, not all; method: immunoSEQ multiplex PCR. There are about 2.1 million clones in the sample; roughly 91% occur only once, and around 1.7% lies in the top ten. Material for sequencing was naive CD8+ T cells from PBMCs. The V and J genes are TRBV6-5 and TRBJ2-7, with 7 nucleotides matching TRBD2. The sequence came from a man in his late teens or twenties in good health. Some clones in this sample may be carry-over from other donors' samples. The CDR3 region has the DNA TGTGCCAGCAGTGAGCGGGAAGGCTACGAGCAGTACTTC. This sequence encodes CASSEREGYEQYF.